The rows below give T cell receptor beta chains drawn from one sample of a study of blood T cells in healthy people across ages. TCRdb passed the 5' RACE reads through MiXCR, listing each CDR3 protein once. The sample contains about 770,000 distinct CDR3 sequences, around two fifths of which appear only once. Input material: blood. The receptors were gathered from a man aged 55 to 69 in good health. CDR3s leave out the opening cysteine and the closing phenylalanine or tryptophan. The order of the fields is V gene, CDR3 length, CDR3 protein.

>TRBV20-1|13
SARRGQGSSYEQY
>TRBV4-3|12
ASSLLTTNEKLF
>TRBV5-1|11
ASSSDGGYGYT
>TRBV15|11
ATSNGPTYEQY
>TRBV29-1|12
SVALGREVGGYT
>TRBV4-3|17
ASSQAPGRGTVAKNIQY
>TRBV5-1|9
ASRQEDEQF
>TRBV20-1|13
SAREGLNSRGELF
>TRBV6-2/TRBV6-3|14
ASSYSEDLPYNEQF
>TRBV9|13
ASSVVSSSYNEQF
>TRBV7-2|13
ASNTTGPRTDTLY
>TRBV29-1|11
SVGKTGDYEQY
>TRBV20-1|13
SASRLGAEFSPLH
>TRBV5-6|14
ASSKDRAGHQETQY
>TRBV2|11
ASSGDRVETQY
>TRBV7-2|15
ASSPRPRQDGDQPQN
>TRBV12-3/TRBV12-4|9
ASMIAGLQY
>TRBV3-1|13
ASSQGQIGPYEQY
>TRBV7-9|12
ASSPRGNSEKLF
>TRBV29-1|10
SVENRRDEQF
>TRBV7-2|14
ASSLVSASGYETQY
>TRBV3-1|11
ASSATVQETQY
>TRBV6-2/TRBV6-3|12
ASSYLGKNNEQF
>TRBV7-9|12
ASSFGKPDNEQF
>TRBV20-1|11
SANPLSAGAQH
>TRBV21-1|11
ASSKPQYNEQF
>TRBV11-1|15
ASSSGTVELLDNEQF
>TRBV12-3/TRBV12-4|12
ASSPNRERNGYT
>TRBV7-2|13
ASSFAPSSYNEQF
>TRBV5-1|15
ASSLGNSGGPYNEQF
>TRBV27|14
ASSTLEGSMNTEAF
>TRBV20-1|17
SARRTPGGKVDSSYEQY
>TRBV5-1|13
ASSLQTGSTDTQY
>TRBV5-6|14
ANSLAGGPLTNEQF
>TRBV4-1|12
ASRQDGVWAEAF